Listed here is a single T cell receptor (beta chain). Its antigen is as yet unknown. This record belongs to a study of cytotoxic CD8 clonotypes in ibrutinib-treated CLL. Across the study: Across the patients, 10 to 11 were relapsed/refractory, 15 treatment-naive and about 17 IGHV unmutated. Investigators reported some 25 partial and 2 complete responses; after median approximately 74 months, approximately 15 patients remained remitted and 12 progressed. Study findings and constraints: Baseline clonality, above age-matched healthy donor levels, tracked circulating CD8+ T-cell counts. Sample timing was unmatched between remission and later-progressing patients; lymph nodes unstudied.

Germline CDR1 is SGHTA and CDR2 is FQGNSA. V gave up 4 bases and J gave up 6 bases, with 22 bases separating them. The CDR3 is made up of 17 amino acids. Sequenced by immunoSEQ multiplex PCR; TCRdb stores in-frame clones only, minus some. The table records more than 200,000 clones, 70% of them present only once. The gene calls are TRBV7-2 and TRBJ2-1, with D maybe TRBD2 (6 bases). The sample in question was PBMCs, obtained after 24 months of ibrutinib treatment. This clonotype was sampled from a human donor with chronic lymphocytic leukemia. CDR3 sequence reads: CASSSWRDSGAGNEQFF. DNA of the CDR3: TGTGCCAGCAGCTCCTGGCGGGACTCGGGAGCGGGCAATGAGCAGTTCTTC.